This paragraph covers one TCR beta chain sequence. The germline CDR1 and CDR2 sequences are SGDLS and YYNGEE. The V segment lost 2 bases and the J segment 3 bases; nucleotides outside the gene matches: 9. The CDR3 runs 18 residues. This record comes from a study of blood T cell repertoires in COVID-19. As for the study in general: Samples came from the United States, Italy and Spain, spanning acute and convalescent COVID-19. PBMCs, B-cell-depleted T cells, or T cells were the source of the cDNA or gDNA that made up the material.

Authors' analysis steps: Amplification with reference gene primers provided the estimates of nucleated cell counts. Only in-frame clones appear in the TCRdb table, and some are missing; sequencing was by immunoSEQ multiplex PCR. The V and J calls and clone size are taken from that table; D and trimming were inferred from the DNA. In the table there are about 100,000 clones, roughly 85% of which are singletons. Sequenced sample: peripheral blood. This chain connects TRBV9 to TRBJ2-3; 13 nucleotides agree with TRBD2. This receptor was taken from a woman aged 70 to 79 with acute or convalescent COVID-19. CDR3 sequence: CASSVTSGTSGVTDTQYF. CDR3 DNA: TGTGCCAGCAGCGTTACTTCCGGGACTAGCGGGGTGACAGATACGCAGTATTTT.